These 20 T cell receptor beta chains share one sample of origin, sequenced in a study of CD4 and CD8 cells across lung adenocarcinoma regions (dated by TCRdb to 2016 to 2019). The method behind the library was PCR. Sequencing relied on a HiSeq X Ten. TCRdb redid the processing of the public reads, applying fastp at Q25 and MiXCR, and retained in-frame beta chains. When rows share a CDR3 protein, they turn into one entry using the most common DNA and genes. The sample table shows more than 11,000 distinct CDR3 sequences, and roughly 40% are seen once. 17% of the sample goes to the ten largest clones. Input material: CD4+ T cells from the center of a lung tumor. Reading the label with the study, this specimen's cell subset or site is: tumor center region. These receptor sequences come from a male donor with lung adenocarcinoma. The CD4 and CD8 labels of this study may be unreliable.

The sample holds many counts of this clonotype. The chain is built from TRBV6-5 and TRBJ1-2; D gene unclear. Trimming stripped 0 bases from V and 4 bases from J, with 9 bases between. This CDR3 spans 14 amino acids. Germline V gives CDR1 MNHEY, CDR2 SVGAGI. DNA for the CDR3: TGTGCCAGCAGTTACTCGACGGGTTTCTATGGCTACACCTTC. It is translated as CASSYSTGFYGYTF.

In the case of this clonotype: Since the CDR3 does not end with the conserved phenylalanine or tryptophan, this likely comes from a read error. The DNA is left out, because the CDR3 cannot be placed on it with certainty; the CDR3 is given as TCRdb lists it. The J gene is TRBJ2-1, the V gene TRBV6-5; the listed D gene, TRBD1, was not tested against the DNA. The CDR3 contains 16 residues when both ends are counted. Germline V gene lookup returns CDR1 MNHEY and CDR2 SVGAGI. This CDR3 is CASSYGQGSYEQYFGA.

The chain joins TRBV20-1 to TRBJ2-3; D gene ambiguous. The DNA end is a closer match to TRBJ2-7, so the J assignment may be wrong. Germline V gene sequence: CDR1 DFQATT, CDR2 SNEGSKA (reference sequence). This CDR3 has 14 residues. CDR3 sequence: CSARVGSQLYEQYF. The CDR3 nucleotides are TGCAGTGCTAGAGTCGGCTCCCAGCTCTACGAGCAGTACTTC.

This clonotype was seen many times. The chain employs TRBV7-2 and TRBJ2-3; D is possibly TRBD2 (5 bases). V lost 6 bases to trimming and J lost 3 bases, with 13 bases between them. This CDR3 is built from 14 residues. In germline, CDR1 is SGHTA, CDR2 FQGNSA. This CDR3 reads CASSEIRGTDTQYF. As DNA, the CDR3 is TGTGCCAGCAGTGAGATCCGGGGAACAGATACGCAGTATTTT. Together with reference TRBV7-2 and TRBJ2-3, the CDR3 gives the full variable domain: GAGVSQSPSNKVTEKGKDVELRCDPISGHTALYWYRQSLGQGLEFLIYFQGNSAPDKSGLPSDRFSAERTGGSVSTLTIQRTQQEDSAVYLCASSEIRGTDTQYFGPGTRLTVL.

As for this clonotype: An end of the junction does not agree with germline; a read error may underlie this. The V gene is TRBV27, the J gene TRBJ2-5; 7 positions agree with TRBD2. CDR1 and CDR2 from the germline V gene are MNHEY and SMNVEV (reference sequence). This CDR3 contains 16 residues. The CDR3 nucleotides are TGTGCCAGCAGGGGACTTGGGGGGAGGGCCAAAGATACGCAGTACTTT. Translation: CASRGLGGRAKDTQYF.

Note on this clonotype: The junction shows a germline mismatch at one end, possibly a read error. This chain uses TRBV10-2 with TRBJ2-3; 8 bases fit TRBD2. CDR1 is WSHSY and CDR2 is SAAADI in the germline V gene. This CDR3 has 13 residues. The CDR3 sequence is CASSGRETETQYF. The CDR3 nucleotides read TGCGCCAGCAGCGGGAGGGAAACAGAGACGCAGTATTTT.

The rearrangement links TRBV4-1 to TRBJ1-1; D is uncertain. Trimming pared 2 bases from V and 5 bases from J, leaving 9 bases between. CDR3 length equals 13 residues. CDR1 is MGHRA, CDR2 YSYEKL, per germline. CDR3 residues: CASSQTRETEAFF. DNA for the CDR3: TGCGCCAGCAGCCAAACGAGGGAGACTGAAGCTTTCTTT.

The chain carries TRBV11-2 and TRBJ2-1; possibly TRBD2 for D (6 bases). CDR1 and CDR2 from the germline V gene are SGHAT and FQNNGV. The CDR3 is 14 amino acids. V shed 5 bases and J shed 3 bases, with 11 bases lying between them. The CDR3 protein is CASSPGLLYNEQFF. The CDR3 DNA reads as TGTGCCAGCAGCCCGGGACTCCTCTACAATGAGCAGTTCTTC.

This clonotype is medium-sized. The chain employs TRBV6-1 and TRBJ2-7; the D gene could be TRBD1 or TRBD2 (5 bases each). Trimming took 3 bases from V and 3 from J, leaving 9 bases between them. CDR1 and CDR2 from the germline V gene are MNHNS and SASEGT. CDR3 size: 13 residues. The CDR3, as DNA: TGTGCCAGCAGTGACCGAGGGGACTACGAGCAGTACTTC. Residues: CASSDRGDYEQYF.

About this clonotype itself: The junction differs from germline at one of its ends, possibly a read error. The genes are TRBV6-5 and TRBJ2-2; D tentatively fits TRBD1 or TRBD2 (5 bases each). The CDR3 runs to 15 residues. The germline gives CDR1 MNHEY, CDR2 SVGAGI. As DNA, the CDR3 is TGTGCCAGCAGACTCCAGTCCGGAATTACCGGGGCGCTGTATTTT. This translates into CASRLQSGITGALYF.

The genes are TRBV7-8 and TRBJ2-7; TRBD1 aligns across 11 bases. Germline V gene sequence: CDR1 SGHVS, CDR2 FQNEAQ. V shed 4 bases and J 0 bases; nucleotides not matched to a gene: 11. The CDR3 covers 18 residues. CDR3 in DNA: TGTGCCAGCAGCTCCGGGACAGGGGGGTTCAGGAGCTCCTACGAGCAGTACTTC. Translated, it gives CASSSGTGGFRSSYEQYF.

Many counts were recorded for this clonotype. V and J are TRBV7-9 and TRBJ2-5, with TRBD1 matching 7 bases. Gene TRBJ2-7 matches the end of the DNA better, so the J call may be wrong. The CDR3 is made up of 14 amino acids. In germline, CDR1 is SEHNR, CDR2 FQNEAQ (reference sequence). The CDR3 nucleotides read TGTGCCAGCAGCCCCGGGACAGTTATCTACGAGCAGTACTTC. This sequence encodes CASSPGTVIYEQYF.

V gene TRBV6-1 combines with J gene TRBJ2-5; weak D call: TRBD2 (7 bases). Looked up from germline, CDR1 is MNHNS and CDR2 is SASEGT. V was cut by 9 bases and J by 11 bases, with 28 bases left in between. This CDR3 region has 15 residues. DNA for the CDR3: TGTGCCAGGGGTGAAGCTGGCGGGGGCCCAGATACGCAGTACTTC. It translates to CARGEAGGGPDTQYF.

The sample holds many counts of this clonotype. The chain is built from TRBV28 and TRBJ2-3, with D unclear. Germline V lookup: CDR1 MDHEN, CDR2 SYDVKM. The CDR3 has 15 residues. V was pared by 3 bases and J by 2 bases, with 12 bases between. This chain's CDR3 is CASSFPSELTDTQYF. The CDR3 DNA reads as TGTGCCAGCAGTTTCCCATCAGAACTCACAGATACGCAGTATTTT.

This clonotype was recorded at least ten times. The chain couples TRBV6-1 to TRBJ1-4; weak D call: TRBD1 (5 bases). CDR3 length equals 14 residues. The germline V and J ends were trimmed by 6 bases and 4 bases, with 12 bases remaining between them. In germline, CDR1 is MNHNS, CDR2 SASEGT. CDR3 amino acids: CASRRDGSNEKLFF. The DNA of the CDR3 is TGTGCCAGCAGGAGGGACGGAAGTAATGAAAAACTGTTTTTT.

To note about this clonotype: A junction boundary mismatches the germline segment, possibly from a read error. The J gene is TRBJ2-3, the V gene TRBV6-5; no reliable D call. CDR1 and CDR2 from the germline V gene are MNHEY and SVGAGI. The CDR3 spans 15 residues. The CDR3 sequence is CASSYMLRVTNIQYF. The CDR3 nucleotides are TGTGCCAGCAGTTACATGCTGCGAGTCACAAACATTCAGTATTTC.

In its sample, this clonotype was seen a few times. The J gene is TRBJ2-4, the V gene TRBV20-1, with D unclear. The CDR3 has 13 residues. The V gene lost 3 bases and the J gene lost 3 bases, with 9 bases spanning the gap. In germline, CDR1 is DFQATT, CDR2 SNEGSKA (reference sequence). The CDR3 region is CSARIHGKNIQYF. For the CDR3, the DNA is TGCAGTGCTAGGATACACGGCAAAAACATTCAGTACTTC.

This sequence joins TRBV27 and TRBJ2-7; TRBD2 aligns across 12 bases. The CDR3 spans 15 residues. The germline CDR1 and CDR2 sequences are MNHEY and SMNVEV (reference sequence). After removal of 2 bases from V and 5 bases from J, the junction contained 4 bases not matched to a gene. Here the CDR3 DNA reads TGTGCCAGCAGTTTAAGGACTAGCGGGAACCACGAGCAGTACTTC. Translating gives CASSLRTSGNHEQYF.

This clonotype appeared once. The chain uses TRBV10-1 and TRBJ2-3; the D gene is possibly TRBD1 (5 bases). V was pared by 2 bases and J by 4 bases, with 19 bases between. The length of the CDR3 is 17 residues. The germline V gene encodes CDR1 WNHNN and CDR2 SYGVQD (reference sequence). The CDR3 coding sequence is TGCGCCAGCAGTGAGGGGCGTAGGGGCCGTGACCCAGATACGCAGTATTTT. It codes for CASSEGRRGRDPDTQYF.

The V gene is TRBV5-1, the J gene TRBJ2-1, with 13 bases lining up with TRBD2. CDR1 SGHRS and CDR2 YFSETQ come from the germline V gene. V shed 4 bases, J shed 0 bases, and the junction held 7 bases outside the gene matches. The CDR3 is made up of 18 amino acids. The CDR3 DNA sequence: TGCGCCAGCAGCACAGGGACTAGCGGGGCCAGCTCCTACAATGAGCAGTTCTTC. As protein: CASSTGTSGASSYNEQFF.